This T cell receptor beta chain was obtained from a study of CD8+CD57+ T cells in acquired aplastic anemia. Germline-derived CDR1 and CDR2 are LNHDA and SQIVND (reference sequence). Trimming took off 3 bases at V and 14 bases at J, with 11 bases between the two ends. The length of the CDR3 is 11 residues. This clonotype showed up many times. Genomic DNA constituted the template upon which TCR beta VDJ and CDR3 profiling was performed. TCRdb passed the reads through MiXCR, listing each CDR3 protein once. The sample consists of under 200,000 distinct CDR3 sequences, about 48% of them appearing once. Patients chosen for sequencing had shown CD8+CD57+ cell expansion by flow cytometry. Patients were treatment-naive when blood was sampled.

The source is a human donor with aplastic anemia. The source material was sorted CD4+, CD8+, or CD8+CD57+ T cells (not recorded which) from PBMCs. The rearrangement joins TRBV19 to TRBJ2-1; D remains ambiguous. The CDR3 here is CASSIGLAKFF. The CDR3 DNA reads TGTGCCAGTAGTATCGGTTTAGCAAAGTTCTTC.